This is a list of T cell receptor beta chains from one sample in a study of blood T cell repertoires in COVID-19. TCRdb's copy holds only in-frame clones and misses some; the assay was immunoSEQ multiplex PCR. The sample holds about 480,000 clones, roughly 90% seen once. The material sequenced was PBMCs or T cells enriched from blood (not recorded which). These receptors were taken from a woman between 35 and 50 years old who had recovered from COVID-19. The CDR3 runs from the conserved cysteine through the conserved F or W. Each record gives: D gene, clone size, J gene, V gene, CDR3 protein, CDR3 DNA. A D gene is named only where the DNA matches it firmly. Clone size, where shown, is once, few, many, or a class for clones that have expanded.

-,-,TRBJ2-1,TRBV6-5,CASSTTSRPYNEQFF,TGTGCCAGCAGTACTACTAGCAGACCGTACAATGAGCAGTTCTTC
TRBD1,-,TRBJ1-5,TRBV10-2,CASSDPDRFNQPQHF,TGCGCCAGCAGTGACCCGGACAGGTTCAATCAGCCCCAGCATTTT
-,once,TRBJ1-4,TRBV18,CASSPPNGQNEKLFF,TGTGCCAGCTCACCACCGAATGGACAAAATGAAAAACTGTTTTTT
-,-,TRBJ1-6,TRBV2,CASTKAGYNSPLHF,TGTGCCAGCACTAAGGCAGGGTATAATTCACCCCTCCACTTT
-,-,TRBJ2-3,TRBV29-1,CSVAPSAATQYF,TGCAGCGTCGCCCCGTCGGCGGCCACGCAGTATTTT
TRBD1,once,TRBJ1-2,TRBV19,CASSTTYDRDYTF,TGTGCCAGTAGTACCACTTACGACAGGGACTACACCTTC
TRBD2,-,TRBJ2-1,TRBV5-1,CASSLAPSGRGYNEQFF,TGCGCCAGCAGCTTGGCCCCTAGCGGGAGGGGTTACAATGAGCAGTTCTTC
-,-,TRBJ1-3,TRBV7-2,CASSLYGSAGMSSGNTIYF,TGTGCCAGCAGCTTATATGGTTCGGCAGGGATGTCCTCTGGAAACACCATATATTTT
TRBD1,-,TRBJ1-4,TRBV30,CACAPGGNEKLFF,TGTGCCTGCGCACCAGGGGGTAATGAAAAACTGTTTTTT
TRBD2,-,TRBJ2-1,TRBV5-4,CASSLLAGGHEQFF,TGTGCCAGCAGCTTGCTAGCGGGAGGCCATGAGCAGTTCTTC
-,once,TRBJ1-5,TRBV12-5,CASGLVITGPPTDQPQHF,TGTGCTAGTGGTTTGGTAATTACAGGGCCCCCGACCGATCAGCCCCAGCATTTT